The 29 T cell receptor beta chains below were found in one sample sequenced in a study of T cell responses to AZD1222 COVID-19 vaccine. Assay: immunoSEQ multiplex PCR; the TCRdb copy retains only in-frame clones and omits some. The data show tens of thousands of clones, roughly 87% seen once. Sequences were derived from peripheral blood, sampled on day 0 of AZD1222 vaccination. The origin of the receptors is an adult in good health.

The chain is built from TRBV11-2 and TRBJ2-1; no clear D gene. This CDR3 has 11 amino acids. CDR1 SGHAT and CDR2 FQNNGV come from the germline V gene. Deletions cut 2 bases from V and 10 bases from J, with 6 bases between. CDR3 nucleotides: TGTGCCAGCAGCTTAAGGCGGGAGCAGTTCTTC. Translated, it gives CASSLRREQFF. Full variable domain (missing parts from reference TRBV11-2 and TRBJ2-1): EAGVAQSPRYKIIEKRQSVAFWCNPISGHATLYWYQQILGQGPKLLIQFQNNGVVDDSQLPKDRFSAERLKGVDSTLKIQPAKLEDSAVYLCASSLRREQFFGPGTRLTVL.

The chain joins TRBV3-1 (or the pseudogene TRBV3-2) to TRBJ1-2; the D gene is possibly TRBD1 (5 bases). The CDR3 totals 12 residues. Trimming left V 3 bases short and J 7 bases short, with 9 bases between. Germline assignment: CDR1 LGHDT and CDR2 YNNKEL (reference sequence). The CDR3 region has the DNA TGTGCCAGCAGCCAGGGGCAGCGTGGCTACACCTTC. It specifies CASSQGQRGYTF.

The rearrangement uses TRBV2 and TRBJ1-2, with D maybe TRBD1 (6 bases). V shed 6 bases and J shed 4 bases, with 12 bases lying between them. This CDR3 is built from 13 residues. Germline V CDR1 and CDR2: SNHLY, FYNNEI. This chain's CDR3 is CASRQGLGYGYTF. The CDR3, as DNA: TGTGCCAGCAGGCAGGGGCTTGGCTATGGCTACACCTTC.

This clone was observed a handful of times. The chain employs TRBV19 and TRBJ2-1, with D tentatively TRBD1 (5 bases). The V end lost 3 bases, the J end lost 0 bases, and 21 bases lay between the germline ends. This CDR3 has 19 residues. From germline, CDR1 is LNHDA and CDR2 SQIVND (reference sequence). This chain's CDR3 is CASSISGQGGSSSYNEQFF. The CDR3 region has the DNA TGTGCCAGTAGTATTAGTGGGCAGGGTGGCTCGAGCTCCTACAATGAGCAGTTCTTC.

The gene calls are TRBV19 and TRBJ1-3, with TRBD1 as a possible D gene (6 bases). The CDR3 has 13 residues. CDR1 is LNHDA and CDR2 is SQIVND in the germline V gene (reference sequence). The V end was cut by 10 bases, the J end by 0 bases, with 10 bases between. The CDR3 nucleotides read TGTGCCACCGGGGACATCTCTGGAAACACCATATATTTT. Residues: CATGDISGNTIYF.

Written as DNA, the CDR3 is TGTGCCAGCAGCCCCCCCTGGGGACTACGAGGGGTTCAAGAGACCCAGTACTTC. Protein product: CASSPPWGLRGVQETQYF. This chain connects TRBV9 to TRBJ2-5, with 7 nucleotides matching TRBD2. The V gene end was trimmed by 4 bases and the J gene end by 2 bases; junction bases not matched to a gene: 17. Germline V gene sequence: CDR1 SGDLS, CDR2 YYNGEE. The CDR3 totals 18 residues.

The chain uses TRBV28 and TRBJ1-1; D is uncertain. The length of the CDR3 is 14 residues. V shed 2 bases and J shed 5 bases, with 12 bases lying between them. The germline gives CDR1 MDHEN, CDR2 SYDVKM. Here the CDR3 DNA reads TGTGCCAGCAGTTTAGGGCCCAGAAGAACTGAAGCTTTCTTT. This codes for CASSLGPRRTEAFF.

The chain recombines TRBV7-9 with TRBJ2-5; 11 nucleotides align to TRBD2. Germline CDR1 and CDR2: SEHNR and FQNEAQ (reference sequence). V dropped 0 bases and J dropped 0; count of bases not matched to a gene: 3. The CDR3 extends over 17 amino acids. This CDR3 reads CASSLARTSGYQETQYF. The CDR3 DNA sequence: TGTGCCAGCAGCTTAGCCCGGACTAGCGGGTACCAAGAGACCCAGTACTTC.

This chain uses TRBV1 with TRBJ1-4. TRBV1 is tagged as a pseudogene. The CDR3 runs 13 residues. The chain's CDR3 is CTSRTARNEKLFF. The CDR3 coding sequence is TGCACCAGCAGGACGGCCCGAAATGAAAAACTGTTTTTT.

The V and J genes are TRBV3-1 (or the pseudogene TRBV3-2) and TRBJ1-2; D is unclear. Germline V gene data show CDR1 as LGHDT and CDR2 as YNNKEL (reference sequence). This CDR3 has 15 residues. V lost 6 bases, J lost 5 bases, and 19 bases lay in between. The CDR3 coding sequence is TGTGCCAGCAGTCCCCCCCTGAGGACCATGTATGGCTACACCTTC. Its protein product is CASSPPLRTMYGYTF.

The genes are TRBV25-1 and TRBJ2-7; D is ambiguous. This CDR3 is 14 amino acids long. Germline lookup yields CDR1 MGHDK and CDR2 SYGVNS. The germline V and J ends were trimmed by 1 base and 7 bases, with 14 bases remaining between them. This chain's CDR3 is CASSESGSRQEQYF. Here the CDR3 DNA reads TGTGCCAGCAGTGAATCCGGGTCACGCCAGGAGCAGTACTTC.

This chain connects TRBV15 to TRBJ2-3; 12 nucleotides line up with TRBD2. Germline assignment: CDR1 LNHNV and CDR2 YYDKDF (reference sequence). The ends lost 1 base at V and 2 bases at J; junction bases unmatched: 1. The CDR3 runs 16 residues. The CDR3 sequence is CATSRGTSGATDTQYF. DNA for the CDR3: TGTGCCACCAGCAGAGGGACTAGCGGGGCCACAGATACGCAGTATTTT.

V is TRBV10-3 and J is TRBJ2-3, with a weak D call TRBD1 (7 bases). V was clipped by 6 bases and J by 3 bases, with 19 bases between them. Germline V gene sequence: CDR1 ENHRY, CDR2 SYGVKD. CDR3 length: 16 residues. CDR3 residues: CAIRPATGRGTDTQYF. The CDR3 nucleotides read TGTGCCATCAGGCCCGCGACAGGGCGGGGTACAGATACGCAGTATTTT.

This rearrangement joins TRBV30 to TRBJ2-5; D is unresolved. The germline V gene encodes CDR1 GTSNPN and CDR2 SVGIG (reference sequence). This CDR3 is built from 12 residues. Trimming stripped 0 bases from V and 5 bases from J, with 7 bases between. CDR3 residues: CAWSVLGETQYF. CDR3 DNA sequence: TGTGCCTGGAGTGTTCTGGGGGAGACCCAGTACTTC.

This chain links TRBV9 with TRBJ1-6; the D gene is possibly TRBD1 (5 bases). V gave up 4 bases and J gave up 8 bases, with 13 bases separating them. From germline, CDR1 is SGDLS and CDR2 YYNGEE. The CDR3 extends over 14 amino acids. CDR3 sequence (DNA): TGTGCCAGCAGCCCGGGACCTAGGGATTCACCCCTCCACTTT. Translating it yields CASSPGPRDSPLHF.

The chain links TRBV6-5 to TRBJ2-7; TRBD1 aligns across 8 bases. Germline CDR1 is MNHEY and CDR2 is SVGAGI. The CDR3 totals 12 residues. After removal of 3 bases from V and 12 bases from J, the junction contained 7 bases not matched to a gene. CDR3 nucleotide sequence: TGTGCCAGCAGTTATGACAGGGGCCACTTGTACTTC. This gives the protein CASSYDRGHLYF.

This chain uses TRBV3-1 (or the pseudogene TRBV3-2) with TRBJ2-1; 12 bases map to TRBD2. Germline CDR1 LGHDT, CDR2 YNNKEL (reference sequence). The junction had 5 bases not matched to a gene; V was cut back by 0 bases and J by 2 bases. This CDR3 is built from 18 residues. The CDR3 DNA follows: TGTGCCAGCAGCCAAGATTTAACTAGCGGGAGGCCCTACAATGAGCAGTTCTTC. Its protein product is CASSQDLTSGRPYNEQFF.

This chain connects TRBV6-2 or TRBV6-3 to TRBJ2-2, with D tentatively TRBD1 (5 bases). Trimming took off 4 bases at V and 7 bases at J, with 7 bases between the two ends. Germline V gene lookup returns CDR1 MNHEY and CDR2 SVGEGT. The CDR3 loop spans 12 amino acids. The CDR3 loop is CASSWTRGELFF. Here the CDR3 DNA reads TGTGCCAGCAGTTGGACACGCGGGGAGCTGTTTTTT.

V is TRBV5-4 and J is TRBJ1-4, with D perhaps TRBD1 (5 bases). In germline, CDR1 is SGHNT, CDR2 YYREEE (reference sequence). V was shortened by 0 bases and J by 3 bases, with 9 bases between the two germline ends. This CDR3 comprises 15 residues. CDR3 sequence (DNA): TGTGCCAGCAGCTTGGGGGGGACGGCTAATGAAAAACTGTTTTTT. Residues: CASSLGGTANEKLFF.

V and J are TRBV5-1 and TRBJ2-3; TRBD1 agrees at 9 bases. In germline, CDR1 is SGHRS, CDR2 YFSETQ. Trimming took 3 bases from V and 4 from J; bases not matched to a gene: 6. CDR3 size: 15 residues. The chain's CDR3 is CASSWTGTGPDTQYF. The CDR3 region has the DNA TGCGCCAGCAGCTGGACCGGGACAGGGCCAGATACGCAGTATTTT.

This clone occurred a few times. The V and J genes are TRBV7-8 and TRBJ1-3; TRBD1 matches 10 bases. The ends lost 5 bases at V and 4 bases at J; junction bases unmatched: 5. Germline CDR1 is SGHVS and CDR2 is FQNEAQ. This CDR3 comprises 15 residues. CDR3: CASSLMGQGGNTIYF. The DNA for the CDR3 is TGTGCCAGCAGCCTAATGGGACAGGGGGGAAACACCATATATTTT.

The V gene is TRBV27, the J gene TRBJ2-7; 9 bases fit TRBD1. CDR1 and CDR2 (germline): MNHEY, SMNVEV (reference sequence). The CDR3 is 15 residues long. V lost 6 bases to trimming and J lost 4 bases; unmatched junction nucleotides: 10. The CDR3 sequence: CASRLQDRGGYEQYF. CDR3 bases: TGTGCCAGCAGATTACAGGACAGGGGAGGATACGAGCAGTACTTC.

CDR3 bases: TGTGCCAGCAGCCTTAGCGGGAGATCTAGCAATGAGCAGTTCTTC. As protein: CASSLSGRSSNEQFF. The chain uses TRBV27 and TRBJ2-1; 9 nucleotides match TRBD2. The CDR3 is made up of 15 amino acids. The trim removed 6 bases at V and 6 bases at J, leaving 9 bases unmatched. Per the germline V gene, CDR1 is MNHEY and CDR2 is SMNVEV (reference sequence).

J is TRBJ2-5 and V is TRBV9; 12 nucleotides agree with TRBD2. The CDR3 has 17 amino acids. CDR1 is SGDLS and CDR2 is YYNGEE in the germline V gene. Trimming took 0 bases from V and 2 from J; bases not matched to a gene: 5. The CDR3 reads CASSVEGGLAGQETQYF. In DNA, the CDR3 is TGTGCCAGCAGCGTAGAGGGGGGACTAGCGGGTCAAGAGACCCAGTACTTC.

This chain joins TRBV6-5 and TRBJ1-6, with D maybe TRBD1 (5 bases). Looked up from germline, CDR1 is MNHEY and CDR2 is SVGAGI. The CDR3 extends over 15 amino acids. V was shortened by 6 bases and J by 6 bases, with 15 bases between the two germline ends. The CDR3 nucleotides read TGTGCCAGCAGCCCGGGGCGGGGAGGTAATTCACCCCTCCACTTT. Protein product: CASSPGRGGNSPLHF.

There are a few counts of this clone. The rearrangement joins TRBV6-6 to TRBJ1-5, with D maybe TRBD1 (6 bases). The V gene lost 0 bases and the J gene lost 4 bases, with 13 bases spanning the gap. Germline CDR1 MNHNY, CDR2 SVGAGI (reference sequence). The CDR3 is 16 residues long. CDR3 in DNA: TGTGCCAGCAGTTACTCCTGGACAGACACGAATCAGCCCCAGCATTTT. As protein: CASSYSWTDTNQPQHF.

The chain links TRBV6-1 to TRBJ2-3; D uncertain. Germline assignment: CDR1 MNHNS and CDR2 SASEGT. The CDR3 totals 12 residues. With 2 bases removed from V and 3 bases from J, the gap between germline ends came to 3 bases. The CDR3, as DNA: TGTGCCAGCAGTGAAAGTACAGATACGCAGTATTTT. Its translation is CASSESTDTQYF.

This sequence joins TRBV18 and TRBJ2-3; 9 nucleotides line up with TRBD1. The germline V gene encodes CDR1 KGHSH and CDR2 LQKENI. This CDR3 is built from 16 residues. J was trimmed by 0 bases and V by 4 bases; bases with no gene match: 5. CDR3 nucleotides: TGTGCCAGCTCACAAAACAGGGGGCCAAGCACAGATACGCAGTATTTT. This translates into CASSQNRGPSTDTQYF.

The gene calls are TRBV6-1 and TRBJ2-7; D might be TRBD1 (7 bases). CDR1 is MNHNS and CDR2 is SASEGT in the germline V gene. V was clipped by 3 bases and J by 0 bases, with 15 bases between them. The CDR3 has 16 amino acids. CDR3 nucleotides: TGTGCCAGCAGTGACCGGGAGAGGACAGGCTCCTACGAGCAGTACTTC. This encodes CASSDRERTGSYEQYF.